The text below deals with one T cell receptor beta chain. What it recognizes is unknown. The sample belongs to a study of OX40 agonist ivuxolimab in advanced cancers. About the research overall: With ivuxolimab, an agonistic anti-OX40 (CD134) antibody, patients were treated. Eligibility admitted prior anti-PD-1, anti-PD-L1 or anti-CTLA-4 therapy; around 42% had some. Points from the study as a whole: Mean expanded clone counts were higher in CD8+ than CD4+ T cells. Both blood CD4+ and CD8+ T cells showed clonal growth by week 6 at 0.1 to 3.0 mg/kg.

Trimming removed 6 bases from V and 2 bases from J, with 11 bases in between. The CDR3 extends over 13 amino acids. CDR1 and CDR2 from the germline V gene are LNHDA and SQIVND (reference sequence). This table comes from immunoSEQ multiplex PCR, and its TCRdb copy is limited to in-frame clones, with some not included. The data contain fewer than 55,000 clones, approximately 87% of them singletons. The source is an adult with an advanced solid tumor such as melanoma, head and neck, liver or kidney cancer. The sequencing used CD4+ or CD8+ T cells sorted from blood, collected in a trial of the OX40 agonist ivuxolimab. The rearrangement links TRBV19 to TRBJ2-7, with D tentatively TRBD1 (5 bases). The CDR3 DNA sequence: TGTGCCAGTAGCGGGCAGGGCCCCTACGAGCAGTACTTC. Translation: CASSGQGPYEQYF.